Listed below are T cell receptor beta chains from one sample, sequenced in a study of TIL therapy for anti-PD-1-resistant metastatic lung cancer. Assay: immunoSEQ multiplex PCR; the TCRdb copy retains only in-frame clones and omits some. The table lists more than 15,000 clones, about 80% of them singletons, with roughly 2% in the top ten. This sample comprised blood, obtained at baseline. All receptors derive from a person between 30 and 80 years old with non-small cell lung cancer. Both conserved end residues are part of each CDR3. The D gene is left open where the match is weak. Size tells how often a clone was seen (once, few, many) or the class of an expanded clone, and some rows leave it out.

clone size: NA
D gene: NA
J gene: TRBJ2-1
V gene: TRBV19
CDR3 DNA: TGTGCCAGTAGTATGGACCGGCGGAATGAGCAGTTCTTC
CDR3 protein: CASSMDRRNEQFF

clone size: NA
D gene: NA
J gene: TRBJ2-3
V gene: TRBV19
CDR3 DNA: TGTGCCAGTAAGATAGCACTCAGCACAGATACGCAGTATTTT
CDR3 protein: CASKIALSTDTQYF

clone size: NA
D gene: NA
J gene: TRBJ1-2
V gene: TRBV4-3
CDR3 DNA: TGCGCCAGCAGCCAAGATGGGCACCTTAACTATGGCTACACCTTC
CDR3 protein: CASSQDGHLNYGYTF

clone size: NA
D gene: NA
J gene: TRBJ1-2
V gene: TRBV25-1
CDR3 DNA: TGTGCCAGCAGTGAATTATACGTTGATGGCTACACCTTC
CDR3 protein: CASSELYVDGYTF

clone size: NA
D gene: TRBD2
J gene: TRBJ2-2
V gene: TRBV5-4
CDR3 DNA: TGTGCCAGCAGCTTGGCACTAGCGGGGACCGGAAGGGAGCTGTTTTTT
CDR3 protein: CASSLALAGTGRELFF

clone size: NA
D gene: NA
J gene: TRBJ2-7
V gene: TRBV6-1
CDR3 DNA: TGTGCCAGCAGTGAAGGGGTCGGGCGAGGCGGCTACGAGCAGTACTTC
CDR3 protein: CASSEGVGRGGYEQYF

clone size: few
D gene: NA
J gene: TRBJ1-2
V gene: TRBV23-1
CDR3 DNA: TGCGCCAACTTCCTGGGGACAATTCGCGACGACTATGGCTACACCTTC
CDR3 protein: CANFLGTIRDDYGYTF

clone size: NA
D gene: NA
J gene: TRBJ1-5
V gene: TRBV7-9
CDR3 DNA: TGTGCCAGCAGCTTAGATGCGTCTCAGCCCCAGCATTTT
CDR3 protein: CASSLDASQPQHF

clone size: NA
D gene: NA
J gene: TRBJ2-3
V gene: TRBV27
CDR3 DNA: TGTGCCAGCAGTCTGTTGGGGACAGATACGCAGTATTTT
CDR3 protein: CASSLLGTDTQYF

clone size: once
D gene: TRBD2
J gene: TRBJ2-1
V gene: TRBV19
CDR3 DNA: TGTGCCAGTAGAGAGCTAGCGGGGGCCTACAATGAGCAGTTCTTC
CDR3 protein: CASRELAGAYNEQFF

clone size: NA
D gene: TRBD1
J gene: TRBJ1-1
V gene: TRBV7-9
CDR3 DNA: TGTGCCAGCAGCTTTGGACAGGGGGACACTGAAGCTTTCTTT
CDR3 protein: CASSFGQGDTEAFF

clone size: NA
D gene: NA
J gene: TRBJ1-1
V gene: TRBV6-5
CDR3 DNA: TGTGCCAGGATCGGGAACACTGAAGCTTTCTTT
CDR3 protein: CARIGNTEAFF

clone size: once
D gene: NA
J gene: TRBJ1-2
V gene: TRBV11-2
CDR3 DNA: TGTGCCAGCAGCTTAGGGGCAACTTACTATGGCTACACCTTC
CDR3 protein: CASSLGATYYGYTF

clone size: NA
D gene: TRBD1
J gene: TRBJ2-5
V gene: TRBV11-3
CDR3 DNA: TGTGCCAGCAGCCGAACAGGGGGCCAAGAGACCCAGTACTTC
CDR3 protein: CASSRTGGQETQYF

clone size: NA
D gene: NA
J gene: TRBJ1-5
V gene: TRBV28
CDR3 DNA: TGTGCCATCACGGGCAGCCCCAATCAGCCCCAGCATTTT
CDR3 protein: CAITGSPNQPQHF

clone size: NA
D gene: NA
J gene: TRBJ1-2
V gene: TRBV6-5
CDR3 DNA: TGTGCCAGCAGTTACGGGCACCCCGGTGGCTACACCTTC
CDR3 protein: CASSYGHPGGYTF